This is a list of T cell receptor beta chains from one sample in a study of cytomegalovirus exposure and HLA in healthy donors. Some clones are missing from TCRdb's copy, which holds only in-frame ones; the method was immunoSEQ multiplex PCR. This table holds roughly 240,000 clones, around 87% found once. The sample comprised PBMCs. All receptors come from a man between 18 and 35 years old in good health and CMV-seronegative. Each CDR3 is given with its conserved first and last residue. D genes are given only for firm matches. The size of a clone is reported for some rows only, either as once, few or many, or as a class for expanded clones.

CASSRERGGLDEQFF,TGTGCCAGCAGTCGAGAGCGGGGGGGCCTGGATGAGCAGTTCTTC,TRBD2,TRBV6-6,TRBJ2-1,15,-
CASSLVSDSYNEQFF,TGTGCCAGCAGCTTAGTAAGCGACTCCTACAATGAGCAGTTCTTC,-,TRBV7-2,TRBJ2-1,15,-
CASSLGDRDTGELFF,TGTGCCAGCAGCTTAGGGGACAGGGATACCGGGGAGCTGTTTTTT,TRBD1,TRBV7-3,TRBJ2-2,15,-
CASSQDLLNTNEQFF,TGCGCCAGCAGCCAAGATCTTTTGAACACCAATGAGCAGTTCTTC,-,TRBV4-3,TRBJ2-1,15,-
CSASQGSGYTF,TGCAGTGCTTCACAGGGGAGTGGCTACACCTTC,TRBD1,TRBV20-1,TRBJ1-2,11,-
CASSLLYQPQHF,TGTGCCAGCAGTTTATTATATCAGCCCCAGCATTTT,-,TRBV28,TRBJ1-5,12,-
CASSGTGGISGAGNTIYF,TGTGCCAGCAGTGGGACAGGGGGTATTTCTGGCGCTGGAAACACCATATATTTT,TRBD1,TRBV2,TRBJ1-3,18,-
CASSILAGGWGEQFF,TGTGCCAGTAGTATACTAGCGGGAGGATGGGGTGAGCAGTTCTTC,TRBD2,TRBV19,TRBJ2-1,15,-
CASSYSTLTGRQFF,TGTGCCAGCAGCTACTCCACCCTGACAGGGAGGCAGTTCTTC,TRBD1,TRBV7-2,TRBJ2-1,14,few
CASSGRLAGGNTDTQYF,TGTGCCAGCAGCGGCAGACTAGCGGGGGGGAACACAGATACGCAGTATTTT,TRBD2,TRBV7-8,TRBJ2-3,17,-
CASSRRGRYEQFF,TGTGCCAGCAGTCGACGAGGGAGATATGAGCAGTTCTTC,-,TRBV6-5,TRBJ2-1,13,-
CASSVHTGADKNIQYF,TGTGCCAGCAGCGTACATACGGGTGCGGACAAAAACATTCAGTACTTC,-,TRBV9,TRBJ2-4,16,-
CASSVDRVGWTQYF,TGTGCCAGCAGTGTAGACAGGGTGGGGTGGACCCAGTACTTC,TRBD1,TRBV6-5,TRBJ2-5,14,few
CASSFPGANVLTF,TGTGCCAGCAGCTTCCCGGGGGCCAACGTCCTGACTTTC,-,TRBV11-2,TRBJ2-6,13,-
CASSVGEGALNSPLHF,TGTGCCAGCAGCGTAGGAGAGGGGGCTCTGAATTCACCCCTCCACTTT,TRBD1,TRBV9,TRBJ1-6,16,-
CASSLMVASNTEAFF,TGTGCCAGCAGCTTAATGGTAGCCAGTAACACTGAAGCTTTCTTT,-,TRBV11-2,TRBJ1-1,15,-
CASSPPGGQYNEQFF,TGTGCCAGCAGCCCCCCCGGCGGACAATACAATGAGCAGTTCTTC,-,TRBV7-2,TRBJ2-1,15,-
CASSRSGVSYEQYF,TGTGCCAGCAGCAGGAGCGGGGTCTCCTACGAGCAGTACTTC,TRBD2,TRBV28,TRBJ2-7,14,-
CASSRSPQGSNQPQHF,TGTGCCAGCAGTAGGAGCCCACAGGGGAGCAATCAGCCCCAGCATTTT,TRBD1,TRBV27,TRBJ1-5,16,-
CSPNRSSEGYTF,TGCAGCCCTAATCGCTCTTCCGAGGGCTACACCTTC,-,TRBV29-1,TRBJ1-2,12,few
CASSQVRGGSPLHF,TGCGCCAGCAGCCAAGTAAGGGGAGGTTCACCCCTCCACTTT,-,TRBV4-3,TRBJ1-6,14,-
CASSRGTNQPQHF,TGTGCCAGCAGTCGAGGGACAAATCAGCCCCAGCATTTT,-,TRBV28,TRBJ1-5,13,once
CASRTSMVETQYF,TGTGCCAGCAGAACTAGCATGGTAGAGACCCAGTACTTC,-,TRBV2,TRBJ2-5,13,-
CASSRQGVGNTIYF,TGTGCCAGCAGTCGCCAGGGGGTCGGAAACACCATATATTTT,TRBD1,TRBV28,TRBJ1-3,14,-
CASSPSAATGSSYEQYF,TGTGCCAGCAGCCCATCCGCGGCGACAGGGAGCTCCTACGAGCAGTACTTC,TRBD1,TRBV14,TRBJ2-7,17,-
CASSLDLRALSAEAFF,TGTGCCAGCAGCTTAGATCTCAGGGCATTATCCGCTGAAGCTTTCTTT,-,TRBV11-2,TRBJ1-1,16,-
CASSLQGLSSGNTIYF,TGCGCCAGCAGCTTGCAGGGACTATCCTCTGGAAACACCATATATTTT,-,TRBV5-1,TRBJ1-3,16,-
CASSIAGAAYEQYF,TGTGCCAGTAGTATTGCGGGGGCGGCCTACGAGCAGTACTTC,-,TRBV19,TRBJ2-7,14,-
CASNPPGGTGNTIYF,TGTGCCAGCAACCCTCCGGGTGGAACTGGAAACACCATATATTTT,-,TRBV11-2,TRBJ1-3,15,-
CASSQALTGPTNYGYTF,TGCGCCAGCAGCCAAGCTCTAACAGGACCTACTAACTATGGCTACACCTTC,-,TRBV4-1,TRBJ1-2,17,once
CASSLGPAYEQYF,TGTGCCAGCAGCTTAGGCCCAGCCTACGAGCAGTACTTC,-,TRBV13,TRBJ2-7,13,-
CASSPGLAGMYEQYF,TGTGCCAGCTCCCCCGGACTAGCGGGAATGTACGAGCAGTACTTC,TRBD2,TRBV18,TRBJ2-7,15,-
CASSPQGQGPDTQYF,TGCGCCAGCAGCCCTCAGGGACAGGGGCCAGATACGCAGTATTTT,TRBD1,TRBV5-1,TRBJ2-3,15,-
CASRLTRDGLNSPLHF,TGTGCCAGCAGATTGACCCGGGACGGACTAAATTCACCCCTCCACTTT,-,TRBV7-8,TRBJ1-6,16,-
CASRDRGNFSPLHF,TGTGCCAGCCGGGACAGGGGGAATTTTTCACCCCTCCACTTT,TRBD1,TRBV14,TRBJ1-6,14,-
CASRQTGGPAYF,TGTGCCAGTAGACAAACAGGGGGCCCTGCGTACTTC,TRBD1,TRBV19,TRBJ2-7,12,-
CASSDQTGVETQYF,TGCGCCAGCAGTGACCAGACAGGGGTCGAGACCCAGTACTTC,TRBD1,TRBV10-1,TRBJ2-5,14,few
CAISYRDREDEQYF,TGTGCCATCTCCTACCGGGACAGGGAAGACGAGCAGTACTTC,TRBD1,TRBV2,TRBJ2-7,14,-
CASSLTSGGAQGNIQYF,TGTGCCAGCAGCTTGACTAGCGGGGGGGCCCAGGGGAACATTCAGTACTTC,TRBD2,TRBV7-2,TRBJ2-4,17,-
CAWSSTRARGYTF,TGTGCCTGGAGTTCGACCAGGGCCCGCGGCTACACCTTC,-,TRBV30,TRBJ1-2,13,-
CASMGRTTRETQYF,TGTGCCAGCATGGGGAGGACTACCAGGGAGACCCAGTACTTC,-,TRBV7-8,TRBJ2-5,14,once